The 17 T cell receptor beta chains listed next were all sequenced from one sample in a study of blood T cell repertoires in COVID-19. Assay used: immunoSEQ multiplex PCR; TCRdb lists only in-frame clones, some missing. The sample has over 45,000 clones, about four fifths seen once; the top ten hold roughly a sixth. Sequencing used peripheral blood. Source of these receptors: a man aged 70-80 years with active COVID-19.

The chain carries TRBV5-8 and TRBJ2-3, with D tentatively TRBD1 (8 bases). The germline V and J ends were trimmed by 4 bases and 2 bases, with 17 bases remaining between them. CDR3 length: 16 residues. Germline CDR1 reads SGHTS; CDR2 reads YDEGEE. CDR3 sequence reads: CASSPGQGGFTDTQYF. The CDR3 coding sequence is TGTGCCAGCAGCCCAGGACAGGGAGGGTTCACAGATACGCAGTATTTT.

The chain is built from TRBV7-3 and TRBJ2-1; possibly TRBD2 for D (6 bases). The V end was cut by 4 bases, the J end by 5 bases, with 9 bases between. This CDR3 is 13 amino acids long. Germline values: CDR1 SGHTA, CDR2 FQGTGA. CDR3 nucleotides: TGTGCCAGCAGCTGGAGGGGAGACAATGAGCAGTTCTTC. Its translation: CASSWRGDNEQFF.

The chain couples TRBV6-5 to TRBJ1-6; the match to TRBD1 covers 11 bases. This CDR3 comprises 15 residues. Looked up from germline, CDR1 is MNHEY and CDR2 is SVGAGI. Trimming removed 5 bases from V and 7 bases from J; junction bases left unmatched: 4. In DNA, the CDR3 is TGTGCCAGCAGTCGGACAGGGGGCTCGAATTCACCCCTCCACTTT. Amino acid sequence: CASSRTGGSNSPLHF.

The chain links TRBV6-5 to TRBJ1-1; D remains unclear. V was cut by 6 bases and J by 0 bases, with 11 bases left in between. The CDR3 is 14 residues long. CDR1 is MNHEY, CDR2 SVGAGI, per germline. CDR3 sequence: CASRTDVMNTEAFF. The CDR3 bases are TGTGCCAGCAGAACAGACGTTATGAACACTGAAGCTTTCTTT.

V usage is TRBV23-1 and J usage is TRBJ2-7; D is ambiguous. TRBV23-1 is assigned to the ORF class and has an uncertain function. The CDR3 consists of 16 residues. Trimming cost V 0 bases and J 0 bases, with 12 bases left between them. The CDR3 DNA reads as TGCGCCAGCAGTCAATCGGGCCAGGCACTCTCCTACGAGCAGTACTTC. Protein sequence: CASSQSGQALSYEQYF.

The J gene is TRBJ1-5, the V gene TRBV21-1; TRBD1, the table's D call, was not compared with the DNA. TRBV21-1 is annotated as a pseudogene. The CDR3 is 15 residues long. Here the CDR3 DNA reads TGTGCCAGCAGTATGGGACAGGGGTTGCACCAGCCCCAGCATTTT. Protein: CASSMGQGLHQPQHF.

This rearrangement joins TRBV25-1 to TRBJ2-3, with D unclear. In germline, CDR1 is MGHDK, CDR2 SYGVNS. The CDR3 runs to 15 residues. Trimming left V 2 bases short and J 0 bases short, with 9 bases between. CDR3 protein: CASSELAASTDTQYF. The CDR3 DNA sequence: TGTGCCAGCAGTGAACTGGCGGCTAGCACAGATACGCAGTATTTT. The full variable domain, in which reference TRBV25-1 and TRBJ2-3 provide the parts outside the CDR3, is EADIYQTPRYLVIGTGKKITLECSQTMGHDKMYWYQQDPGMELHLIHYSYGVNSTEKGDLSSESTVSRIRTEHFPLTLESARPSHTSQYLCASSELAASTDTQYFGPGTRLTVL.

This chain connects TRBV18 to TRBJ2-1; 7 nucleotides match TRBD1. The V gene end was trimmed by 4 bases and the J gene end by 3 bases; junction bases not matched to a gene: 3. Germline V lookup: CDR1 KGHSH, CDR2 LQKENI. This CDR3 region has 14 residues. The CDR3 loop reads CASSQRGRYNEQFF. The CDR3 DNA sequence: TGTGCCAGCTCACAAAGGGGGCGCTACAATGAGCAGTTCTTC.

The rearrangement uses TRBV30 and TRBJ2-5; 7 nucleotides agree with TRBD2. Losses at the gene ends were 0 bases for V and 1 base for J; bases not matched to a gene: 5. There are 15 residues in the CDR3. The germline V gene encodes CDR1 GTSNPN and CDR2 SVGIG (reference sequence). CDR3 residues: CAWSVRGTIQETQYF. Here the CDR3 DNA reads TGTGCCTGGAGTGTACGGGGGACTATCCAAGAGACCCAGTACTTC.

The chain uses TRBV3-1 (or the pseudogene TRBV3-2) and TRBJ2-7; 12 nucleotides line up with TRBD2. The V segment lost 3 bases and the J segment 4 bases; nucleotides outside the gene matches: 7. The CDR3 runs 16 residues. CDR1 is LGHDT, CDR2 YNNKEL, per germline (reference sequence). The CDR3 bases are TGTGCCAGCAGCCAGGGGACTAGCGGGTGGGGATACGAGCAGTACTTC. Translation: CASSQGTSGWGYEQYF.

CDR3 bases: TGTGCCAGCAGCTCGGGACAGAACACTGAAGCTTTCTTT. Amino acids: CASSSGQNTEAFF. The V call is TRBV7-2, the J call TRBJ1-1, with D perhaps matching TRBD1 (6 bases). Germline CDR1 SGHTA, CDR2 FQGNSA. The CDR3 loop spans 13 amino acids. The ends were cut back, 4 bases at V and 1 base at J, with 7 bases in the middle. Drawing the rest from reference TRBV7-2 and TRBJ1-1, the complete variable domain is GAGVSQSPSNKVTEKGKDVELRCDPISGHTALYWYRQSLGQGLEFLIYFQGNSAPDKSGLPSDRFSAERTGGSVSTLTIQRTQQEDSAVYLCASSSGQNTEAFFGQGTRLTVV.

Written as DNA, the CDR3 is TGTGCCAGCAGCGATGCCGGGACTACTAGCACAGATACGCAGTATTTT. It codes for CASSDAGTTSTDTQYF. The chain joins TRBV5-4 to TRBJ2-3, with TRBD2 matching over 7 bases. J was trimmed by 0 bases and V by 4 bases; bases with no gene match: 8. This CDR3 is built from 16 residues. CDR1 is SGHNT and CDR2 is YYREEE in the germline V gene (reference sequence).

The rearrangement uses TRBV24-1 and TRBJ2-7; tentative D call: TRBD1 (5 bases). V lost 9 bases to trimming and J lost 3 bases, with 14 bases between them. Germline V gene data show CDR1 as KGHDR and CDR2 as SFDVKD. There are 13 residues in the CDR3. The CDR3 DNA reads as TGTGCCACCTTGGGGCAGCATTTCTACGAGCAGTACTTC. This encodes CATLGQHFYEQYF.

The J gene is TRBJ2-5, the V gene TRBV11-2; 7 bases agree with TRBD1. Germline V gene data show CDR1 as SGHAT and CDR2 as FQNNGV. This CDR3 is built from 16 residues. The V segment lost 3 bases and the J segment 3 bases; nucleotides outside the gene matches: 10. For the CDR3, the DNA is TGTGCCAGCAGCTTTGGGGACAGTCCGGGGAAAGAGACCCAGTACTTC. Its protein product is CASSFGDSPGKETQYF.

The CDR3 loop is CASSYNSGGPRETQYF. The CDR3 DNA follows: TGTGCCAGCAGTTACAATTCGGGAGGGCCCCGGGAGACCCAGTACTTC. The gene calls are TRBV6-2 or TRBV6-3 and TRBJ2-5; 8 bases are shared with TRBD2. This CDR3 region has 16 residues. Trimming at V came to 2 bases and at J to 5 bases, leaving 10 bases not matched to a gene. Germline values: CDR1 MNHEY, CDR2 SVGEGT.

The CDR3 reads CASSYLPGNTIYF. CDR3 coding DNA: TGTGCCAGCAGCTATCTCCCGGGAAACACCATATATTTT. The chain couples TRBV9 to TRBJ1-3, with unresolved D. The CDR3 length is 13 residues. V gave up 4 bases and J gave up 4 bases, with 9 bases separating them. CDR1 and CDR2 from the germline V gene are SGDLS and YYNGEE.

The chain combines TRBV12-3 or TRBV12-4 with TRBJ2-1, with 7 bases identical to TRBD2. J gave up 8 bases and V 5 bases, and 6 bases lay outside the gene matches. The CDR3 runs to 13 residues. For the CDR3, the DNA is TGTGCCAGCAGTCGCGGGACTATCGATGAGCAGTTCTTC. Translated: CASSRGTIDEQFF.